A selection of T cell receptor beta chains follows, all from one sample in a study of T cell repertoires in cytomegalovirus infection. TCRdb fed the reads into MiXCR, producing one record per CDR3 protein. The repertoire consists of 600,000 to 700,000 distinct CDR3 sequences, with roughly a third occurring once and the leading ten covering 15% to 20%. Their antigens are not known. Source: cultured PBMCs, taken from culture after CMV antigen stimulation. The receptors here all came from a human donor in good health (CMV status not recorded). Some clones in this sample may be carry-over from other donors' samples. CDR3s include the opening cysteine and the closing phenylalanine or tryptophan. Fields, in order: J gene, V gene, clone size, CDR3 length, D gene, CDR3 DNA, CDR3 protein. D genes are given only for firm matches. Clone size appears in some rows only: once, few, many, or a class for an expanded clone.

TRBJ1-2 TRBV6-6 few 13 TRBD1 TGTGCCAGCACCGACGGGACAGCATATGGCTACACCTTC CASTDGTAYGYTF
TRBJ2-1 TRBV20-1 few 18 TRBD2 TGCAGTGCTAGTAAGGGACTAGCGGGAGAGGCGGTCTACAATGAGCAGTTCTTC CSASKGLAGEAVYNEQFF
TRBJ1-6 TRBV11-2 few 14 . TGTGCCAGCCAAATAGTAATGGGGGATTCACCCCTCCACTTT CASQIVMGDSPLHF
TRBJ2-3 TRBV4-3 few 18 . TGCGCCAGCAGCCAAGAAGTAGTAACCCTGGGGGGTGCAGATACGCAGTATTTT CASSQEVVTLGGADTQYF
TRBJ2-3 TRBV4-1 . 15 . TGCGCCAGCAGCCTCGTCCTGCCTGGCACAGATACGCAGTATTTT CASSLVLPGTDTQYF
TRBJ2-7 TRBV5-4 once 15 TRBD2 TGTGCCAGCAGCCCAGCGGGGACCACCGGCCACGAGCAGTACTTC CASSPAGTTGHEQYF
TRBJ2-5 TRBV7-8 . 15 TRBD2 TGTGCCAGCAGCTTCACTAGCGGGAGACAGGAGACCCAGTACTTC CASSFTSGRQETQYF
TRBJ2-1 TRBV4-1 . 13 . TGCGCCAGCAGCCAATTTTGGGGGAATGAGCAGTTCTTC CASSQFWGNEQFF
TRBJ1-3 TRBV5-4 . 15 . TGTGCCAGCAGCTTCGGAAGGGAGGATGGAAACACCATATATTTT CASSFGREDGNTIYF
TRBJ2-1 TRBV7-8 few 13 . TGTGCCAGCAGAACGGAGGGAAACAATGAGCAGTTCTTC CASRTEGNNEQFF
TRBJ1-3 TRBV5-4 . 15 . TGTGCCAGCAGCATTGACATGCTCTCTGGAAACACCATATATTTT CASSIDMLSGNTIYF
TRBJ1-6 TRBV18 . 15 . TGTGCCAGCTCACCTCAGAGGGAATATAATTCACCCCTCCACTTT CASSPQREYNSPLHF
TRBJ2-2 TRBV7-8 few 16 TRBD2 TGTGCCAGCAGCTTTAAGTTGCGGGAGTTTTCCGGGGAGCTGTTTTTT CASSFKLREFSGELFF
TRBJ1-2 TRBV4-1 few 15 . TGCGCCAGCAGCCAAGTCCCCAGCGTGCGGTATGGCTACACCTTC CASSQVPSVRYGYTF
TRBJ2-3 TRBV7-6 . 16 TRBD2 TGTGCCAGCAGTTCCCCGGGACTAGGAGGTCCAGATACGCAGTATTTT CASSSPGLGGPDTQYF
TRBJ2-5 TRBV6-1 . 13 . TGTGCCAGCATTGCGGGTTCCCAAGAGACCCAGTACTTC CASIAGSQETQYF
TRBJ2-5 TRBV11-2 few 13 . TGTGCCAGCAGCTTAGTTGGGCCAGGGACCCAGTACTTC CASSLVGPGTQYF
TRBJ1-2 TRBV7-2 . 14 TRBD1 TGTGCCAGCAGCTCTCGCGGGACAGGGGGAGGCTACACCTTC CASSSRGTGGGYTF
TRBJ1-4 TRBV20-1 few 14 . TGCAGTGCTAGAGAGGAGATGATGGGGGAAAAACTGTTTTTT CSAREEMMGEKLFF
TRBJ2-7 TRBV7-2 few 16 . TGTGCCAGCAGCTTAGGTTGGGCGGGAACGACCTACGAGCAGTACTTC CASSLGWAGTTYEQYF
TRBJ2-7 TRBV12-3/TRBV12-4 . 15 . TGTGCCACCCGAGAAGGGACATCTCCCTCCTACGAGCAGTACTTC CATREGTSPSYEQYF
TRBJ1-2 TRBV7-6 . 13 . TGTGCCAGCAGCCCCCTGGGCCGCATTGGCTACACCTTC CASSPLGRIGYTF
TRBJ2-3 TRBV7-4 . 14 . TGTGCCAGCACCGGGGCCCCGGATCGGGATACGCAGTATTTT CASTGAPDRDTQYF
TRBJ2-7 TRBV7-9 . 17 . TGTGCCAGCAGCTCAGGGTCTTTGGTGGAGGCCCTGAGGGAGCAGTACTTC CASSSGSLVEALREQYF
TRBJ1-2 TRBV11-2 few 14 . TGTGCCAGCAGCTCCAGGGCAGCTAACTATGGCTACACCTTC CASSSRAANYGYTF
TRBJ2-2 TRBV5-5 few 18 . TGTGCCAGCAGCTTTCGGGTCTTTGCGGCGGGAAGCGCCGGGGAGCTGTTTTTT CASSFRVFAAGSAGELFF
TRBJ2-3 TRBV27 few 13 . TGTGCCAGCTGGGAGGGGGCGATAGATACGCAGTATTTT CASWEGAIDTQYF
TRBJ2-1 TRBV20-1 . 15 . TGCAGTGCTAGAGTAGTAACGGGGGGCCGAAATGAGCAGTTCTTC CSARVVTGGRNEQFF
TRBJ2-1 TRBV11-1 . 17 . TGTGCCAGCAGCCCAATGACCGGGACTCTCTTCTACAATGAGCAGTTCTTC CASSPMTGTLFYNEQFF
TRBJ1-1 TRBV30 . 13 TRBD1 TGTGCCTGGACCCCGGGACAGGTCACTGAAGCTTTCTTT CAWTPGQVTEAFF
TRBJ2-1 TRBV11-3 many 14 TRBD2 TGTGCCAGCAGCCTAGCGGGGGGGCCAGGGGAGCAGTTCTTC CASSLAGGPGEQFF
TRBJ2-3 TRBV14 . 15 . TGTGCCAGCAGCAGATTTGGGACGACGGCGGATACGCAGTATTTT CASSRFGTTADTQYF